The rows below give T cell receptor beta chains drawn from one sample of a study of siplizumab effects on memory and regulatory T cells. Clones were sequenced by immunoSEQ multiplex PCR, and TCRdb holds only the in-frame ones, with some missing. Among more than 85,000 clones, about 91% were seen once, and the ten largest hold 0.6% to 0.8%. Source material: Tregs sorted from blood. The receptors were sampled from a human donor in good health. Each CDR3 is given with its conserved first and last residue. The D gene is left open where the match is weak. Expanded clones get a size class; other rows say once, few or many, or leave the size out.

J: TRBJ2-2
D: .
size: once
V: TRBV10-3
DNA: TGTGGTTGCGGCGGAGCGAACACCGGGGAGCTGTTTTTT
CDR3: CGCGGANTGELFF

J: TRBJ2-2
D: TRBD2
size: few
V: TRBV19
DNA: TGTGCCAGTACCACACTCACTTTAGCGGGTTATAACACCGGGGAGCTGTTTTTT
CDR3: CASTTLTLAGYNTGELFF

J: TRBJ2-7
D: .
size: once
V: TRBV5-5
DNA: TGTGCCAGCAGCTTGGCCCGAGGGTTATCCTACGAGCAGTACTTC
CDR3: CASSLARGLSYEQYF

J: TRBJ1-2
D: .
size: .
V: TRBV7-9
DNA: TGTGCCAGCAGCAGGAGACAGGCGGGTGGCTACACCTTC
CDR3: CASSRRQAGGYTF

J: TRBJ1-1
D: .
size: .
V: TRBV5-1
DNA: TGCGCCAGCAGCTTGGCCGATATCGGAACCAAAGCTTTCTTT
CDR3: CASSLADIGTKAFF

J: TRBJ2-3
D: TRBD2
size: .
V: TRBV5-1
DNA: TGCGCCATCACACCTAGGACTAGCGGTAAAGATACGCAGTATTTT
CDR3: CAITPRTSGKDTQYF

J: TRBJ2-1
D: TRBD2
size: .
V: TRBV27
DNA: TGTGCCAGCAGTTTATACGCGGGACTAGCGGTTAGGAATGAGCAGTTCTTC
CDR3: CASSLYAGLAVRNEQFF

J: TRBJ2-7
D: .
size: .
V: TRBV6-1
DNA: TGTGCCAGCAGTGGAGAGTCGGCGTACGAGCAGTACTTC
CDR3: CASSGESAYEQYF

J: TRBJ2-6
D: .
size: .
V: TRBV7-6
DNA: TGTGCCAGCAGCCCCGACAGAACTGGGGCCAACGTCCTGACTTTC
CDR3: CASSPDRTGANVLTF

J: TRBJ2-3
D: .
size: .
V: TRBV2
DNA: TGTGCCAGCAGTCGAGTTGGAACAGATACGCAGTATTTT
CDR3: CASSRVGTDTQYF

J: TRBJ1-5
D: TRBD1
size: .
V: TRBV5-8
DNA: TGTGCCTCAGGGGGCCCGTATAGCAATCAGCCCCAGCATTTT
CDR3: CASGGPYSNQPQHF

J: TRBJ2-7
D: .
size: .
V: TRBV10-3
DNA: TGTGCCATCAGTGAGAGGGGCAGGGGCTGGAACGAGCAGTACTTC
CDR3: CAISERGRGWNEQYF

J: TRBJ2-7
D: .
size: .
V: TRBV5-5
DNA: TGTGCCAGCAGCTTACCGATCTTTTCCTACGAGCAGTACTTC
CDR3: CASSLPIFSYEQYF

J: TRBJ2-5
D: .
size: once
V: TRBV5-5
DNA: TGTGCCAGCAGCTCCTGGACAGCCTACGAAGAGACCCAGTACTTC
CDR3: CASSSWTAYEETQYF

J: TRBJ2-7
D: TRBD1
size: .
V: TRBV15
DNA: TGTGCCACCAGCAGGTCCTTACAGGGGGTCACCTACGAGCAGTACTTC
CDR3: CATSRSLQGVTYEQYF

J: TRBJ2-7
D: .
size: once
V: TRBV6-5
DNA: TGTGCCAGCAGTTACGGGCGGGGCCTTACCTACGAGCAGTACTTC
CDR3: CASSYGRGLTYEQYF

J: TRBJ1-1
D: .
size: .
V: TRBV25-1
DNA: TGTGCCAGCATTTTGAACACTGAAGCTTTCTTT
CDR3: CASILNTEAFF

J: TRBJ2-2
D: TRBD2
size: .
V: TRBV19
DNA: TGTGCCAGTAGAGGGAGGGTCACCGGGGAGCTGTTTTTT
CDR3: CASRGRVTGELFF

J: TRBJ2-5
D: TRBD1
size: .
V: TRBV6-1
DNA: TGTGCCACGTACAGGGGAATGGAGACCCAGTACTTC
CDR3: CATYRGMETQYF

J: TRBJ1-3
D: TRBD1
size: .
V: TRBV6-5
DNA: TGTGCCAGCAGTCGGACAGGGGCTGGAAACACCATATATTTT
CDR3: CASSRTGAGNTIYF

J: TRBJ1-6
D: .
size: medium-sized
V: TRBV5-1
DNA: TGCGCCAGCAGCCCGGACAGCTTCTCCTATAATTCACCCCTCCACTTT
CDR3: CASSPDSFSYNSPLHF

J: TRBJ1-6
D: .
size: .
V: TRBV27
DNA: TGTGCCAGCAGTGGGGAAGTGGGGACACCCCTCCACTTT
CDR3: CASSGEVGTPLHF

J: TRBJ2-2
D: TRBD1
size: .
V: TRBV19
DNA: TGTGCCAGTAGCCCTCCGACAGGGCTGGACACCGGGGAGCTGTTTTTT
CDR3: CASSPPTGLDTGELFF

J: TRBJ1-2
D: .
size: .
V: TRBV25-1
DNA: TGCGCCAGCAGTGAATTCGGGGGCGGCTATGGCTACACCTTC
CDR3: CASSEFGGGYGYTF

J: TRBJ1-2
D: .
size: .
V: TRBV2
DNA: TGTGCCAGCAGCAACCTCAGGGGTCTCGGCTACACCTTC
CDR3: CASSNLRGLGYTF

J: TRBJ2-1
D: .
size: .
V: TRBV6-5
DNA: TGTGCCAGCAGAACGGAAGGTACCTACAATGAGCAGTTCTTC
CDR3: CASRTEGTYNEQFF